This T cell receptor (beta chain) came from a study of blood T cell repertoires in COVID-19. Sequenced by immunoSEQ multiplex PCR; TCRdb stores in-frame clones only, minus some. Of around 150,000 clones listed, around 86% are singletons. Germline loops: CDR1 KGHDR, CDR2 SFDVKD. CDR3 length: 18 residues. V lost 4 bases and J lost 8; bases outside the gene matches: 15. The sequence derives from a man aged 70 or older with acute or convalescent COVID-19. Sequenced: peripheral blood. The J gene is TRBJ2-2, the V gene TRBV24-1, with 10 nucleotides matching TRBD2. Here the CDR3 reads CATSDPSSGSSREGELFF. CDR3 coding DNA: TGTGCCACCAGTGACCCATCTAGCGGGAGTTCCCGAGAGGGGGAGCTGTTTTTT.